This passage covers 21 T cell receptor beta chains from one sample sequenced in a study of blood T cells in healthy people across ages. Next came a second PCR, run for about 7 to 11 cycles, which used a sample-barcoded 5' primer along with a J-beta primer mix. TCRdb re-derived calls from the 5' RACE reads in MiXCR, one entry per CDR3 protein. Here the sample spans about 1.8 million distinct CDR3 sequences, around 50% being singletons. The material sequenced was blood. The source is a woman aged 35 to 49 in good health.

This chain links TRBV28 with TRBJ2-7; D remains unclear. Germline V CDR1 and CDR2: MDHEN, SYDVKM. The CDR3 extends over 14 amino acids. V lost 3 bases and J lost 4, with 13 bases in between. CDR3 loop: CASSFGRGSYEQYF. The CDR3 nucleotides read TGTGCCAGCAGTTTTGGGCGTGGTTCGTACGAGCAGTACTTC.

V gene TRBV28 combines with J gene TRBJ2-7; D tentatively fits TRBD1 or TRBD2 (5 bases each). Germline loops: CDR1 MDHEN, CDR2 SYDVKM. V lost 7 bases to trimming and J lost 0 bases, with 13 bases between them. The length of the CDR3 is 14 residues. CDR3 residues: CASTRGPSSYEQYF. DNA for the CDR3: TGTGCCAGCACCCGGGGCCCCAGCTCCTACGAGCAGTACTTC.

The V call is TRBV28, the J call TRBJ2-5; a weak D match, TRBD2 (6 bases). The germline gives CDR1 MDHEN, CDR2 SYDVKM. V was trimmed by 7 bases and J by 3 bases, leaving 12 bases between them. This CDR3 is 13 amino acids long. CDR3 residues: CASMPLAKETQYF. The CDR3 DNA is TGTGCCAGCATGCCACTAGCTAAAGAGACCCAGTACTTC.

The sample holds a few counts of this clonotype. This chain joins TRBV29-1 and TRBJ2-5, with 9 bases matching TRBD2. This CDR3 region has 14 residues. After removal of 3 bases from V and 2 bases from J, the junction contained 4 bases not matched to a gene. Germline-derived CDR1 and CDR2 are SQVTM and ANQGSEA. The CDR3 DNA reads TGCAGCGTTGAGACTAGCGGATTTCAAGAGACCCAGTACTTC. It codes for CSVETSGFQETQYF. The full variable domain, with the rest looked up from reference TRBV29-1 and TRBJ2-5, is SAVISQKPSRDICQRGTSLTIQCQVDSQVTMMFWYRQQPGQSLTLIATANQGSEATYESGFVIDKFPISRPNLTFSTLTVSNMSPEDSSIYLCSVETSGFQETQYFGPGTRLLVL.

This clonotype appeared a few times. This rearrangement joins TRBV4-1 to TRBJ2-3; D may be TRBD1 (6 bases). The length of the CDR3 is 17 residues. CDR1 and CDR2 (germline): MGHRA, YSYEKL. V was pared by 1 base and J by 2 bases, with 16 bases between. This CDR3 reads CASSQGDRTALTDTQYF. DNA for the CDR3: TGCGCCAGCAGCCAAGGTGACAGGACAGCACTCACAGATACGCAGTATTTT.

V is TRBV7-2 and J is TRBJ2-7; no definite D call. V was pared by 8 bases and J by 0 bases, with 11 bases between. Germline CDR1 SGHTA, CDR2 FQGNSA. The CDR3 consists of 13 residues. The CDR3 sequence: CASRAYSSYEQYF. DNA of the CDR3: TGTGCCAGCCGGGCATATAGCTCCTACGAGCAGTACTTC. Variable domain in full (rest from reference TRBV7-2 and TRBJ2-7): GAGVSQSPSNKVTEKGKDVELRCDPISGHTALYWYRQSLGQGLEFLIYFQGNSAPDKSGLPSDRFSAERTGGSVSTLTIQRTQQEDSAVYLCASRAYSSYEQYFGPGTRLTVT.

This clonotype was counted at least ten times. The CDR3: CSAPSSMFQETQYF. The CDR3 bases are TGCAGTGCTCCCTCCAGTATGTTCCAAGAGACCCAGTACTTC. The chain links TRBV20-1 to TRBJ2-5; D gene ambiguous. Trimming left V 5 bases short and J 1 base short, with 14 bases between. The CDR3 sequence is 14 residues long. Germline CDR1 and CDR2: DFQATT and SNEGSKA (reference sequence).

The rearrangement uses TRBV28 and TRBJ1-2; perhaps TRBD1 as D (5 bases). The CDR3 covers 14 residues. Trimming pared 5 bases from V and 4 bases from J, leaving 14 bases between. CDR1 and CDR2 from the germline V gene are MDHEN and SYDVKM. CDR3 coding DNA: TGTGCCAGCAGTCGGCGCGGGGCCGGCTATGGCTACACCTTC. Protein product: CASSRRGAGYGYTF.

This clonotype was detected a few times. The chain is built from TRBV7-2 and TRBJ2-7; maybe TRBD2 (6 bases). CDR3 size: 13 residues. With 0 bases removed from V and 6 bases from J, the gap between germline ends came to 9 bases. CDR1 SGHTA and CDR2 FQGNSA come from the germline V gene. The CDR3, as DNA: TGTGCCAGCAGCTTAGCTTACGGGGGCGAGCAGTACTTC. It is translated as CASSLAYGGEQYF.

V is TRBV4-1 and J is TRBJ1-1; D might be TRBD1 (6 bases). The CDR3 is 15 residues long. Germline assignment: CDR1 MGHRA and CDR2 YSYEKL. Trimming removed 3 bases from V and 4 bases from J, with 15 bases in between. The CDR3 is CASSHPTGSGTEAFF. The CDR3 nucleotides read TGCGCCAGCAGCCACCCGACAGGTTCGGGCACTGAAGCTTTCTTT.

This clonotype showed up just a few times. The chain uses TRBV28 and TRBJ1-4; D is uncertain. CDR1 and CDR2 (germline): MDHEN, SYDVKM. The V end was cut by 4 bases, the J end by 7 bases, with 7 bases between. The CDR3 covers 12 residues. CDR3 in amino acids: CASSSSSEKLFF. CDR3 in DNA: TGTGCCAGCAGTTCGTCGAGTGAAAAACTGTTTTTT.

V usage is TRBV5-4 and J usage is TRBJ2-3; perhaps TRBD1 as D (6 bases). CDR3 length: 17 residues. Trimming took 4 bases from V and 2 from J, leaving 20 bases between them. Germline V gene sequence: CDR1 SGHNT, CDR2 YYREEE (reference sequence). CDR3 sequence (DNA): TGTGCCAGCAGCCCCCTACTGGTGGGGGCTACCACAGATACGCAGTATTTT. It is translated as CASSPLLVGATTDTQYF.

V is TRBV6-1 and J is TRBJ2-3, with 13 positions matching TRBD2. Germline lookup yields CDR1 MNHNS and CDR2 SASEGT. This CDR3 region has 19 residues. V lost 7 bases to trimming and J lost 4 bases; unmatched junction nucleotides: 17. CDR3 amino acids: CASNRLAGGPEVKPDTQYF. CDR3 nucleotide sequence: TGTGCCAGCAACCGACTAGCGGGGGGTCCCGAAGTCAAGCCAGATACGCAGTATTTT.

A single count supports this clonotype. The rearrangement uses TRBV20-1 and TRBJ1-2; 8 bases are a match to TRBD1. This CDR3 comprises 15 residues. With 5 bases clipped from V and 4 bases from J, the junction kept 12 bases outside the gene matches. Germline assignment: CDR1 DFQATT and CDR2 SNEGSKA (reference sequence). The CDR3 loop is CSAGQGNYKAYGYTF. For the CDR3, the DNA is TGCAGTGCTGGACAGGGAAATTACAAGGCCTATGGCTACACCTTC.

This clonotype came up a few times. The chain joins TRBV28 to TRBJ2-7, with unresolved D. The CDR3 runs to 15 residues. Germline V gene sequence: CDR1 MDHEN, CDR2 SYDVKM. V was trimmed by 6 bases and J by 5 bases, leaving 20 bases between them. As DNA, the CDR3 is TGTGCCAGCAGCCAACTTCTAGGAATTCGCGACGAGCAGTACTTC. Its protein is CASSQLLGIRDEQYF.

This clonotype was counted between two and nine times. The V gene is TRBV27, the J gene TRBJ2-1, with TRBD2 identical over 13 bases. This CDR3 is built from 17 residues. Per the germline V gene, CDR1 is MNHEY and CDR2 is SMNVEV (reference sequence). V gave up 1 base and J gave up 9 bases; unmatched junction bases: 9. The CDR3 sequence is CASSLFVRGLAGFEQFF. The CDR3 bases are TGTGCCAGCAGTTTATTCGTGCGGGGACTAGCGGGGTTTGAGCAGTTCTTC.

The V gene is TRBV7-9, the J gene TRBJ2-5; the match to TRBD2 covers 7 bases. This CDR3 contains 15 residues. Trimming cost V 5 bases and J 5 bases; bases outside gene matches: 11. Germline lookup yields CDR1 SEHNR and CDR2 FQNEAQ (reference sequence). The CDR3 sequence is CASSLILADRETQYF. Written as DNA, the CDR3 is TGTGCCAGCAGCCTAATCCTAGCGGACCGGGAGACCCAGTACTTC.

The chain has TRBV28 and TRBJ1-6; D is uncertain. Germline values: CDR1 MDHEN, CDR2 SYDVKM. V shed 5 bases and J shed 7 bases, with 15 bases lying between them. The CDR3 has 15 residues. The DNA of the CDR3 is TGTGCCAGCAGTACCCGACGGGGATCAAATTCACCCCTCCACTTT. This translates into CASSTRRGSNSPLHF.

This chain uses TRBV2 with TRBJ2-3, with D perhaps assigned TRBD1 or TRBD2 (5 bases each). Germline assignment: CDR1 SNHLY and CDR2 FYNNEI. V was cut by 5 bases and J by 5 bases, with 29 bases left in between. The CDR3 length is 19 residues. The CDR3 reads CASSTATTGAVGWQDTQYF. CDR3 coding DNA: TGTGCCAGCAGTACAGCAACTACCGGGGCAGTTGGGTGGCAAGATACGCAGTATTTT.

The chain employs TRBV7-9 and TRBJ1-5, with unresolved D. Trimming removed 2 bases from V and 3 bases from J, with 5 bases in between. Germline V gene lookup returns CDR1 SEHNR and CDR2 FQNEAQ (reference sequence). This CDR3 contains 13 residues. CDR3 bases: TGTGCCAGCAGCTTATTGGCCAATCAGCCCCAGCATTTT. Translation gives CASSLLANQPQHF.

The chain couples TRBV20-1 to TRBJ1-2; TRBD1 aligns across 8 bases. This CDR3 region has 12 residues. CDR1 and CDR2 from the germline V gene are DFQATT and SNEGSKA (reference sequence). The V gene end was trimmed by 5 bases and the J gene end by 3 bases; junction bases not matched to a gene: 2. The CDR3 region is CSASTGDYGYTF. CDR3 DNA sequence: TGCAGTGCTTCGACAGGGGACTATGGCTACACCTTC.